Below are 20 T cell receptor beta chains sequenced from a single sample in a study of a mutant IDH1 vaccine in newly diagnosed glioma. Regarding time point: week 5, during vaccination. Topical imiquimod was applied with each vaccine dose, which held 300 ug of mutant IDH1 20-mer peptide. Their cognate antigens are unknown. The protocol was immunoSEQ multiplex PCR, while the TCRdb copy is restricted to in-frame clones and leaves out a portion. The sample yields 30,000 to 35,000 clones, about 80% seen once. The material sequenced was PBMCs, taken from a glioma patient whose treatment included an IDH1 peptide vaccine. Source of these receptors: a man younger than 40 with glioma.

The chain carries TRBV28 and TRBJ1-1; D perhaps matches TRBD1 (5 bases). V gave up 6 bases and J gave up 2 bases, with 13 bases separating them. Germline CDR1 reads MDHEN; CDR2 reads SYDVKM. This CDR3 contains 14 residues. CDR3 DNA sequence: TGTGCCAGCAGCTTCCCGACAGATAACACTGAAGCTTTCTTT. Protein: CASSFPTDNTEAFF.

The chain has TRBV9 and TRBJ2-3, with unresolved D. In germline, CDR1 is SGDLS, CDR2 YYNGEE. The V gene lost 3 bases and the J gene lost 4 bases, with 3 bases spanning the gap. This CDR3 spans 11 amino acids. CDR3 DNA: TGTGCCAGCAGCGCCGCAGATACGCAGTATTTT. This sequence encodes CASSAADTQYF.

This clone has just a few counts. In nucleotides, the CDR3 is TGCGCCAGCAGCTTACAGGGTCCGGACACTGAAGCTTTCTTT. Its protein is CASSLQGPDTEAFF. The V gene is TRBV5-1, the J gene TRBJ1-1, with a weak D call TRBD1 (6 bases). Germline CDR1 and CDR2: SGHRS and YFSETQ. The V and J ends lost 2 bases and 3 bases respectively, with 11 bases between them. The CDR3 extends over 14 amino acids.

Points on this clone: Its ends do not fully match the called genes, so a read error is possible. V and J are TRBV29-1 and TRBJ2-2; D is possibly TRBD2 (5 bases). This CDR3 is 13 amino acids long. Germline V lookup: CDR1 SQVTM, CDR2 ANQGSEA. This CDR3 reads CSVTSRNAGELFF. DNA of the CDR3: TGCAGCGTTACTAGTAGGAACGCCGGGGAGCTGTTTTTT.

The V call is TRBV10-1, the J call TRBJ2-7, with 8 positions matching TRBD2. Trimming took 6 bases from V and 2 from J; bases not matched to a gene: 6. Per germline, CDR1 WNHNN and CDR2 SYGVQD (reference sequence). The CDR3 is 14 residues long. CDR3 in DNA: TGCGCCAGCAGATTAGCGGGACCCACCTACGAGCAGTACTTC. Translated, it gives CASRLAGPTYEQYF.

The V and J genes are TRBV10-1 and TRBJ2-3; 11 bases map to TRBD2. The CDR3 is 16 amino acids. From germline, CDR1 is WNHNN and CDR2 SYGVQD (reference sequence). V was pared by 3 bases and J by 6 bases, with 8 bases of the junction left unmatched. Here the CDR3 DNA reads TGCGCCAGCAGTGACACTAGCGGGAGTGGGGAGGATACGCAGTATTTT. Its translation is CASSDTSGSGEDTQYF.

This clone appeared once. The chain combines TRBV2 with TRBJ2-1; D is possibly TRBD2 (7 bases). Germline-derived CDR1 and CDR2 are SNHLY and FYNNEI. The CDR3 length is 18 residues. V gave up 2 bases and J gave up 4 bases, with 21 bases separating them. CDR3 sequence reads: CASSELRVGGGGYNEQFF. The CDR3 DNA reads TGTGCCAGCAGTGAACTAAGGGTCGGCGGGGGCGGTTACAATGAGCAGTTCTTC.

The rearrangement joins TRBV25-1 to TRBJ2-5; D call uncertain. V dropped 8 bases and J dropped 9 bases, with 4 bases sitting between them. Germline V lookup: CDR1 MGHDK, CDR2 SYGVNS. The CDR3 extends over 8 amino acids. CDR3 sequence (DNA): TGTGCCAGCTACCCCCAGTACTTC. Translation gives CASYPQYF. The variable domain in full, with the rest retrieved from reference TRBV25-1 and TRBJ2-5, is EADIYQTPRYLVIGTGKKITLECSQTMGHDKMYWYQQDPGMELHLIHYSYGVNSTEKGDLSSESTVSRIRTEHFPLTLESARPSHTSQYLCASYPQYFGPGTRLLVL.

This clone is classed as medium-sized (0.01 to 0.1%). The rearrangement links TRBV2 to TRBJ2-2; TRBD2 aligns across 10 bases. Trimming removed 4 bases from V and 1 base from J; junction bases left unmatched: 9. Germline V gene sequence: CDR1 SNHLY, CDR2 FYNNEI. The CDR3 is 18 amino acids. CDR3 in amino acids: CASSVGVAGGQNTGELFF. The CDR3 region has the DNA TGTGCCAGCAGTGTGGGAGTAGCGGGGGGCCAGAACACCGGGGAGCTGTTTTTT.

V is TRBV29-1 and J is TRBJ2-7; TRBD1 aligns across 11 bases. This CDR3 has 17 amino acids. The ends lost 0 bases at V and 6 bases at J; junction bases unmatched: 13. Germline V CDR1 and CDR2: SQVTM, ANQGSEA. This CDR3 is CSVEEGGTGTGGFEQYF. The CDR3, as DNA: TGCAGCGTTGAAGAGGGGGGAACCGGGACAGGGGGTTTCGAGCAGTACTTC.

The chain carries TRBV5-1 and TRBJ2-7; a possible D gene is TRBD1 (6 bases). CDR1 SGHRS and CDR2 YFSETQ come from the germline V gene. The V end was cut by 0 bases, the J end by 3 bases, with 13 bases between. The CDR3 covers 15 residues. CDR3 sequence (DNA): TGCGCCAGCAGCTTGGTACAGGGTCCACTCTACGAGCAGTACTTC. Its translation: CASSLVQGPLYEQYF.

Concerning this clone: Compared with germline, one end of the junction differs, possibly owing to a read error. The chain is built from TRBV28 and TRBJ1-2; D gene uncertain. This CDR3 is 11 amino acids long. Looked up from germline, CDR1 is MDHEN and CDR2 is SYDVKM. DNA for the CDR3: TGTGCCAGCAATTTAGGGCATGGCTACACCTTC. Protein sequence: CASNLGHGYTF.

The CDR3 spells CAWITVPGQGLKRDTEAFF. Written as DNA, the CDR3 is TGTGCCTGGATTACGGTTCCAGGACAGGGGTTAAAGCGTGACACTGAAGCTTTCTTT. V usage is TRBV30 and J usage is TRBJ1-1, with 9 positions matching TRBD1. This CDR3 spans 19 amino acids. Germline V CDR1 and CDR2: GTSNPN, SVGIG (reference sequence). J lost 3 bases, V lost 4 bases, and 21 bases had no gene match.

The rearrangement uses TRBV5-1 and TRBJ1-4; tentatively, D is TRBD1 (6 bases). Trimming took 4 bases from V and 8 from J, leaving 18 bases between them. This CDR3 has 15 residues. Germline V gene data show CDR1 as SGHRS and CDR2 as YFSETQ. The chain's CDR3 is CASSPREGGKEKLFF. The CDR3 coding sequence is TGCGCCAGCAGCCCTCGGGAGGGGGGGAAGGAAAAACTGTTTTTT.

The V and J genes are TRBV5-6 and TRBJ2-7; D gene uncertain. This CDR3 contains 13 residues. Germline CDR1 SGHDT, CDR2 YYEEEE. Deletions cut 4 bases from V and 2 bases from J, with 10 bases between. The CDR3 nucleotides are TGTGCCAGCAGCCCCGGGCCGACCTACGAGCAGTACTTC. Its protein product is CASSPGPTYEQYF. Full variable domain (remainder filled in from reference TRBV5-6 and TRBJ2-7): DAGVTQSPTHLIKTRGQQVTLRCSPKSGHDTVSWYQQALGQGPQFIFQYYEEEERQRGNFPDRFSGHQFPNYSSELNVNALLLGDSALYLCASSPGPTYEQYFGPGTRLTVT.

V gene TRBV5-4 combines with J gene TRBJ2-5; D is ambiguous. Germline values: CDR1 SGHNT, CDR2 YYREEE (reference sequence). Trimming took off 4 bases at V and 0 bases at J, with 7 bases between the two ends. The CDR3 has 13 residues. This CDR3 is CASSPAYQETQYF. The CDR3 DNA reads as TGTGCCAGCAGCCCGGCGTACCAAGAGACCCAGTACTTC. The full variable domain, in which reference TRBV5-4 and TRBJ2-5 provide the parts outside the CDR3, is ETGVTQSPTHLIKTRGQQVTLRCSSQSGHNTVSWYQQALGQGPQFIFQYYREEENGRGNFPPRFSGLQFPNYSSELNVNALELDDSALYLCASSPAYQETQYFGPGTRLLVL.

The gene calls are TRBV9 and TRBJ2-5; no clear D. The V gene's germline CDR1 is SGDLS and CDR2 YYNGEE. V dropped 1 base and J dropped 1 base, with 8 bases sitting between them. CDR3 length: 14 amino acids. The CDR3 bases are TGTGCCAGCAGCGTACAGGCTTCCCAAGAGACCCAGTACTTC. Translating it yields CASSVQASQETQYF.

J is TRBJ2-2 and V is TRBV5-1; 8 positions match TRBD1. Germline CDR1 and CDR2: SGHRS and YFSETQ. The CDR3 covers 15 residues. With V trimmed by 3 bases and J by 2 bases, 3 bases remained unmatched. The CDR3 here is CASSSRGPNTGELFF. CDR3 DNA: TGCGCCAGCAGCTCCAGGGGGCCCAACACCGGGGAGCTGTTTTTT.

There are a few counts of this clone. CDR3 amino acids: CASSPTNEKLFF. CDR3 in DNA: TGCGCCAGCAGCCCAACTAATGAAAAACTGTTTTTT. The chain has TRBV4-1 and TRBJ1-4; unclear D gene. Germline CDR1 MGHRA, CDR2 YSYEKL. V gave up 4 bases and J gave up 0 bases, with 0 bases separating them. This CDR3 spans 12 amino acids.

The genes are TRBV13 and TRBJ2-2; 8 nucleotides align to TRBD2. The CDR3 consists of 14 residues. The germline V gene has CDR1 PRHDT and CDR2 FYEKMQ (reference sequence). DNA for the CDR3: TGTGCAACCGGCGGGGGGTGGAACACCGGGGAGCTGTTTTTT. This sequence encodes CATGGGWNTGELFF.